The 23 T cell receptor beta chains below were found in one sample sequenced in a study of CD8+ T cells in alopecia areata. Extraction of RNA preceded its reverse transcription into cDNA, which served as the sequencing template. Method: immunoSEQ multiplex PCR; TCRdb's copy keeps in-frame clones and lacks some. The sample consists of 150,000 or so clones, around 87% of them appearing once. The source was CD8+ T cells sorted from blood, collected at week 0. The source of these receptors is a human donor with alopecia areata.

V gene TRBV7-9 combines with J gene TRBJ2-7, with 7 bases lining up with TRBD1. The CDR3 covers 13 residues. CDR1 is SEHNR and CDR2 is FQNEAQ in the germline V gene (reference sequence). Unmatched junction bases numbered 5, after V lost 5 bases and J lost 4 bases. CDR3 loop: CASSPGQLYEQYF. CDR3 in DNA: TGTGCCAGCAGCCCGGGACAGCTATACGAGCAGTACTTC.

This sequence joins TRBV11-2 and TRBJ2-5; TRBD1 or TRBD2 may be the D gene (5 bases each). The CDR3 is made up of 15 amino acids. CDR1 is SGHAT, CDR2 FQNNGV, per germline. Deletions cut 1 base from V and 5 bases from J, with 14 bases between. The CDR3: CASSLGQGVEETQYF. The CDR3 DNA follows: TGTGCCAGCAGCTTAGGCCAGGGAGTAGAGGAGACCCAGTACTTC.

V is TRBV7-2 and J is TRBJ2-7; D is possibly TRBD1 (6 bases). V lost 5 bases, J lost 3 bases, and 11 bases lay in between. Germline CDR1 and CDR2: SGHTA and FQGNSA. The CDR3 has 13 amino acids. In DNA, the CDR3 is TGTGCCAGCAGCCCGACAGGTTACTACGAGCAGTACTTC. Translation: CASSPTGYYEQYF.

The chain links TRBV7-6 to TRBJ2-7; no clear D gene. This CDR3 is 17 amino acids long. V shed 0 bases and J shed 3 bases, with 18 bases lying between them. Germline CDR1 is SGHVS and CDR2 is FNYEAQ. DNA for the CDR3: TGTGCCAGCAGCTTAGCCCAGTTGGGCTTTCAGAGCTACGAGCAGTACTTC. It translates to CASSLAQLGFQSYEQYF.

This chain connects TRBV30 to TRBJ2-1, with 13 nucleotides matching TRBD2. Germline trimming cut 2 bases from V and 4 bases from J; bases unmatched to any gene: 8. The CDR3 consists of 17 residues. Per germline, CDR1 GTSNPN and CDR2 SVGIG (reference sequence). The CDR3 region has the DNA TGTGCCTGGAGTCCCCCCTGGACTAGCGGGAGTTACAATGAGCAGTTCTTC. Its translation is CAWSPPWTSGSYNEQFF.

This chain uses TRBV9 with TRBJ2-2; 7 nucleotides align to TRBD2. The CDR3 consists of 16 residues. Germline V gene data show CDR1 as SGDLS and CDR2 as YYNGEE. Trimming cost V 4 bases and J 4 bases; bases outside gene matches: 10. The CDR3 sequence: CASSPVGGSGTGELFF. The CDR3 coding sequence is TGTGCCAGCAGCCCCGTGGGCGGGAGCGGCACCGGGGAGCTGTTTTTT.

The chain uses TRBV6-5 and TRBJ1-1; D not certain. From germline, CDR1 is MNHEY and CDR2 SVGAGI. The ends were cut back, 5 bases at V and 0 bases at J, with 10 bases in the middle. The CDR3 length is 14 residues. The CDR3 DNA reads TGTGCCAGCAGTGAATACATAATGAACACTGAAGCTTTCTTT. Its protein is CASSEYIMNTEAFF.

The V gene is TRBV4-1, the J gene TRBJ2-7; 10 nucleotides align to TRBD2. The V gene end was trimmed by 4 bases and the J gene end by 7 bases; junction bases not matched to a gene: 7. CDR3 length: 14 residues. Germline values: CDR1 MGHRA, CDR2 YSYEKL. In nucleotides, the CDR3 is TGCGCCAGCAGCCCCCAACTAGCGGGGTGGGAGCAGTACTTC. Encoded protein: CASSPQLAGWEQYF.

This chain links TRBV7-9 with TRBJ2-2; D remains ambiguous. Germline lookup yields CDR1 SEHNR and CDR2 FQNEAQ (reference sequence). The V and J ends lost 1 base and 3 bases respectively, with 0 bases between them. This CDR3 is 12 amino acids long. CDR3 region: CASSLDTGELFF. For the CDR3, the DNA is TGTGCCAGCAGCTTAGACACCGGGGAGCTGTTTTTT.

A few counts support this clone. This chain uses TRBV7-9 with TRBJ2-7, with 8 positions matching TRBD1. The length of the CDR3 is 16 residues. The germline gives CDR1 SEHNR, CDR2 FQNEAQ (reference sequence). V lost 3 bases and J lost 2; bases outside the gene matches: 9. CDR3 sequence (DNA): TGTGCCAGCAGCTTCGAGGCGGACAGGGCCCCCTACGAGCAGTACTTC. As protein: CASSFEADRAPYEQYF. The variable domain in full, completed from reference TRBV7-9 and TRBJ2-7, reads DTGVSQNPRHKITKRGQNVTFRCDPISEHNRLYWYRQTLGQGPEFLTYFQNEAQLEKSRLLSDRFSAERPKGSFSTLEIQRTEQGDSAMYLCASSFEADRAPYEQYFGPGTRLTVT.

The rearrangement uses TRBV7-9 and TRBJ1-1; D not resolved. The CDR3 runs 15 residues. V shed 5 bases and J shed 4 bases, with 17 bases lying between them. Germline V gene sequence: CDR1 SEHNR, CDR2 FQNEAQ (reference sequence). The CDR3 nucleotides are TGTGCCAGCAGCCGTGAAAGGGTTTTAGGCACTGAAGCTTTCTTT. Translating gives CASSRERVLGTEAFF. Full variable domain (missing parts from reference TRBV7-9 and TRBJ1-1): DTGVSQNPRHKITKRGQNVTFRCDPISEHNRLYWYRQTLGQGPEFLTYFQNEAQLEKSRLLSDRFSAERPKGSFSTLEIQRTEQGDSAMYLCASSRERVLGTEAFFGQGTRLTVV.

The chain links TRBV13 to TRBJ2-7; 7 nucleotides line up with TRBD2. This CDR3 has 15 amino acids. V lost 5 bases and J lost 3; bases outside the gene matches: 10. Germline V gives CDR1 PRHDT, CDR2 FYEKMQ (reference sequence). CDR3 sequence reads: CASSPYGGSNYEQYF. CDR3 sequence (DNA): TGTGCCAGCAGCCCTTACGGGGGGTCGAACTACGAGCAGTACTTC.

This sequence joins TRBV10-1 and TRBJ2-1, with 8 bases fitting TRBD2. CDR3 size: 16 residues. V trimming: 1 base; J trimming: 5 bases; junction bases outside the gene matches: 7. CDR1 WNHNN and CDR2 SYGVQD come from the germline V gene (reference sequence). CDR3 coding DNA: TGCGCCAGCAGTGAGTTCGCGGGAGGCGAGAACAATGAGCAGTTCTTC. It specifies CASSEFAGGENNEQFF.

This rearrangement joins TRBV2 to TRBJ1-1; 9 nucleotides line up with TRBD1. J lost 3 bases, V lost 6 bases, and 5 bases had no gene match. The CDR3 is 14 residues long. Germline V gene sequence: CDR1 SNHLY, CDR2 FYNNEI. The CDR3 bases are TGTGCCAGCAGCCCGGACAGGGGATACACTGAAGCTTTCTTT. Its protein is CASSPDRGYTEAFF.

The chain couples TRBV9 to TRBJ1-5, with D unclear. The CDR3 contains 13 residues. Between the trimmed V and J ends, which lost 0 bases and 4 bases, there was a span of 5 bases. Germline CDR1 reads SGDLS; CDR2 reads YYNGEE. The CDR3 DNA follows: TGTGCCAGCAGCGTAGGGTCAAATCAGCCCCAGCATTTT. The encoded protein is CASSVGSNQPQHF.

The chain employs TRBV13 and TRBJ2-7; the D gene is possibly TRBD2 (7 bases). CDR3 length: 15 residues. Trimming cost V 5 bases and J 6 bases, with 20 bases left between them. Germline CDR1 reads PRHDT; CDR2 reads FYEKMQ (reference sequence). DNA for the CDR3: TGTGCCAGCAGCGGGAGGGACAAATTTCCCTCCGAGCAGTACTTC. This sequence encodes CASSGRDKFPSEQYF. Combining the CDR3 with reference TRBV13 and TRBJ2-7 gives the whole variable domain AAGVIQSPRHLIKEKRETATLKCYPIPRHDTVYWYQQGPGQDPQFLISFYEKMQSDKGSIPDRFSAQQFSDYHSELNMSSLELGDSALYFCASSGRDKFPSEQYFGPGTRLTVT.

J is TRBJ1-1 and V is TRBV6-6; D unresolved. From germline, CDR1 is MNHNY and CDR2 SVGAGI (reference sequence). The CDR3 is made up of 15 amino acids. With 2 bases removed from V and 3 bases from J, the gap between germline ends came to 13 bases. The DNA for the CDR3 is TGTGCCAGCAGTTACAGGGTTACATCAGACACTGAAGCTTTCTTT. It encodes CASSYRVTSDTEAFF.

This chain joins TRBV27 and TRBJ2-3; D is perhaps TRBD2 (5 bases). The germline V and J ends were trimmed by 3 bases and 6 bases, with 13 bases remaining between them. Germline V CDR1 and CDR2: MNHEY, SMNVEV (reference sequence). The CDR3 is 14 residues long. The CDR3 sequence: CASSFPSEADTQYF. DNA of the CDR3: TGTGCCAGCAGTTTCCCTTCGGAGGCGGATACGCAGTATTTT.

This clone occurred a few times. The chain is built from TRBV27 and TRBJ2-5, with D unresolved. The ends were cut back, 6 bases at V and 2 bases at J, with 22 bases in the middle. The CDR3 extends over 17 amino acids. Germline-derived CDR1 and CDR2 are MNHEY and SMNVEV (reference sequence). CDR3 sequence: CASSMLTGRLTQETQYF. The CDR3 DNA reads TGTGCCAGCAGCATGCTTACGGGCAGACTGACTCAAGAGACCCAGTACTTC.

This clone occurred once. The rearrangement links TRBV27 to TRBJ1-2; D gene uncertain. The CDR3 spans 12 residues. Germline V gene lookup returns CDR1 MNHEY and CDR2 SMNVEV (reference sequence). Deletions cut 3 bases from V and 8 bases from J, with 10 bases between. The CDR3 sequence: CASSLNGYGYTF. The DNA for the CDR3 is TGTGCCAGCAGTTTGAACGGGTACGGCTACACCTTC.

The V call is TRBV29-1, the J call TRBJ2-7, with unresolved D. Germline V lookup: CDR1 SQVTM, CDR2 ANQGSEA. V was trimmed by 3 bases and J by 0 bases, leaving 12 bases between them. This CDR3 spans 14 amino acids. The CDR3 loop reads CSVETEESSYEQYF. DNA of the CDR3: TGCAGCGTTGAGACCGAGGAGAGCTCCTACGAGCAGTACTTC.

This clone was counted a single time. The chain carries TRBV29-1 and TRBJ1-1; a possible D gene is TRBD1 (6 bases). Germline-derived CDR1 and CDR2 are SQVTM and ANQGSEA. The CDR3 covers 13 residues. Trimming removed 3 bases at V and 1 base at J, with 9 bases between. This CDR3 is CSVDLGANTEAFF. CDR3 bases: TGCAGCGTTGATCTGGGGGCGAACACTGAAGCTTTCTTT.

This chain links TRBV25-1 with TRBJ2-3; unclear D gene. Trimming took 4 bases from V and 14 from J, leaving 10 bases between them. Per germline, CDR1 MGHDK and CDR2 SYGVNS. The CDR3 contains 10 residues. The CDR3 DNA is TGTGCCAGCAGTGGCAGATTTTGGTATTTT. It encodes CASSGRFWYF.